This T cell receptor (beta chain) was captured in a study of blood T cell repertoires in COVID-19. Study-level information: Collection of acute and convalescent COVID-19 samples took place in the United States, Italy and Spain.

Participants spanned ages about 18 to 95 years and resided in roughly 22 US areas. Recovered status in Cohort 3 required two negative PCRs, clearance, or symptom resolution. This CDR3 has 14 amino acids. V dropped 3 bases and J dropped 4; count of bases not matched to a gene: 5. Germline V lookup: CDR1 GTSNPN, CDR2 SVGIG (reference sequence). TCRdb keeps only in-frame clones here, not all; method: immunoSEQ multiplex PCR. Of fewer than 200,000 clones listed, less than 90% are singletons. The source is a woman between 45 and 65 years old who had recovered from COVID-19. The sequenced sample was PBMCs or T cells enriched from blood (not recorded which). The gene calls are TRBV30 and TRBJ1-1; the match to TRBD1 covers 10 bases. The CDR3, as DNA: TGTGCCTGGAGCGCTGGACAGGGGGGCACTGAAGCTTTCTTT. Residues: CAWSAGQGGTEAFF.